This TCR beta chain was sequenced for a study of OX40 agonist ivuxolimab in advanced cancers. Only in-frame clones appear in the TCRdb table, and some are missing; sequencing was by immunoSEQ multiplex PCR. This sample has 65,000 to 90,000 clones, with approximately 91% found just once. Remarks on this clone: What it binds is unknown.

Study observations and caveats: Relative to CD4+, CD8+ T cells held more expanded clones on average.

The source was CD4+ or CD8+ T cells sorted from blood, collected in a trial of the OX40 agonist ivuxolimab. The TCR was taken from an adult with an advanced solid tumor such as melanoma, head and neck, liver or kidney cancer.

As DNA, the CDR3 is TGTGCCAGCAGTTCCCCCACCGCGGGCTACACCTTC. Its translation is CASSSPTAGYTF. V is TRBV27 and J is TRBJ1-2, with D unclear. CDR1 and CDR2 (germline): MNHEY, SMNVEV (reference sequence). V was trimmed by 4 bases and J by 8 bases, leaving 11 bases between them. CDR3 length equals 12 residues.